The 21 T cell receptor beta chains below were found in one sample sequenced in a study of cytomegalovirus exposure and HLA in healthy donors. The PCR had 60 Vbeta and 13 Jbeta primers. The method was immunoSEQ multiplex PCR; TCRdb's version includes in-frame clones alone and lacks a portion of them. This repertoire shows tens of thousands of clones, 65% to 80% found once; its top ten account for 6.5% to 8.5%. The sequenced material came from PBMCs. The origin of the receptors is a man aged 25 to 40 in good health and CMV-seropositive.

The gene calls are TRBV19 and TRBJ2-7, with a tentative D call TRBD1 (6 bases). CDR3 size: 15 residues. Germline CDR1 reads LNHDA; CDR2 reads SQIVND (reference sequence). V shed 3 bases and J shed 2 bases, with 14 bases lying between them. The DNA of the CDR3 is TGTGCCAGTAGTATTTGGGCAGGGGCGGCCTACGAGCAGTACTTC. Its translation is CASSIWAGAAYEQYF.

This chain uses TRBV28 with TRBJ2-2; 7 nucleotides agree with TRBD1. This CDR3 has 15 amino acids. V shed 6 bases and J 3 bases; nucleotides not matched to a gene: 7. Germline V gives CDR1 MDHEN, CDR2 SYDVKM. The CDR3 DNA reads as TGTGCCAGCAGCTCGACAGGGTTGCACACCGGGGAGCTGTTTTTT. Its translation is CASSSTGLHTGELFF. The complete variable domain, with remaining parts taken from reference TRBV28 and TRBJ2-2, reads DVKVTQSSRYLVKRTGEKVFLECVQDMDHENMFWYRQDPGLGLRLIYFSYDVKMKEKGDIPEGYSVSREKKERFSLILESASTNQTSMYLCASSSTGLHTGELFFGEGSRLTVL.

CDR3 sequence (DNA): TGTGCCAGCAGCTTCACAGGTACGCTTCACGTTGAAGCTTTCTTT. It translates to CASSFTGTLHVEAFF. V gene TRBV7-2 combines with J gene TRBJ1-1; weak D call: TRBD1 (5 bases). This CDR3 is 15 amino acids long. Germline V gives CDR1 SGHTA, CDR2 FQGNSA. Trimming removed 3 bases at V and 7 bases at J, with 18 bases between.

This sequence joins TRBV7-3 and TRBJ2-1; TRBD1 matches at 8 bases. This CDR3 is 14 amino acids long. Germline loops: CDR1 SGHTA, CDR2 FQGTGA. The V gene end was trimmed by 4 bases and the J gene end by 6 bases; junction bases not matched to a gene: 5. In DNA, the CDR3 is TGTGCCAGCAGCTCGGTGACAGGGGCCAATGAGCAGTTCTTC. Encoded protein: CASSSVTGANEQFF.

J is TRBJ1-2 and V is TRBV28; tentative D call: TRBD1 (5 bases). The germline CDR1 and CDR2 sequences are MDHEN and SYDVKM. The CDR3 runs to 13 residues. V dropped 3 bases and J dropped 7 bases, with 12 bases sitting between them. CDR3: CASSLGGSGGYTF. CDR3 nucleotides: TGTGCCAGCAGTTTGGGGGGGTCTGGTGGCTACACCTTC.

The rearrangement joins TRBV28 to TRBJ1-5; 7 bases line up with TRBD1. J was trimmed by 6 bases and V by 6 bases; bases with no gene match: 14. Germline CDR1 MDHEN, CDR2 SYDVKM. The CDR3 spans 16 residues. The chain's CDR3 is CASSPELGRGVQPQHF. The CDR3 bases are TGTGCCAGCAGCCCGGAGTTGGGCAGGGGGGTTCAGCCCCAGCATTTT.

The V gene is TRBV7-9, the J gene TRBJ2-5; 7 bases line up with TRBD2. Germline assignment: CDR1 SEHNR and CDR2 FQNEAQ (reference sequence). With 0 bases clipped from V and 4 bases from J, the junction kept 8 bases outside the gene matches. This CDR3 is built from 16 residues. The CDR3 nucleotides read TGTGCCAGCAGCTTAGCGGGGGGGTATTTGGTAGAGACCCAGTACTTC. This translates into CASSLAGGYLVETQYF.

The rearrangement links TRBV28 to TRBJ2-7, with a tentative D call TRBD2 (6 bases). The V gene lost 5 bases and the J gene lost 0 bases, with 11 bases spanning the gap. Germline CDR1 and CDR2: MDHEN and SYDVKM. The CDR3 totals 14 residues. The chain's CDR3 is CASSPPGDSYEQYF. The DNA for the CDR3 is TGTGCCAGCAGTCCCCCGGGGGACTCCTACGAGCAGTACTTC.

This chain uses TRBV6-4 with TRBJ2-1; 8 positions agree with TRBD2. The germline V gene has CDR1 MRHNA and CDR2 SNTAGT. The CDR3 spans 15 residues. After removal of 3 bases from V and 6 bases from J, the junction contained 7 bases not matched to a gene. This CDR3 is CASSELPGGSNEQFF. Here the CDR3 DNA reads TGTGCCAGCAGTGAACTGCCGGGGGGGTCCAATGAGCAGTTCTTC.

The chain uses TRBV7-9 and TRBJ1-6, with 7 bases matching TRBD1. CDR1 is SEHNR and CDR2 is FQNEAQ in the germline V gene (reference sequence). The CDR3 is 15 amino acids. With 0 bases clipped from V and 9 bases from J, the junction kept 5 bases outside the gene matches. The CDR3 here is CASSLAETGTSPLHF. The CDR3 DNA sequence: TGTGCCAGCAGCTTAGCGGAGACAGGGACTTCACCCCTCCACTTT.

This rearrangement joins TRBV6-6 to TRBJ2-2; TRBD1 might be the D (6 bases). Germline CDR1 MNHNY, CDR2 SVGAGI (reference sequence). The CDR3 has 13 amino acids. The V end lost 10 bases, the J end lost 3 bases, and 12 bases lay between the germline ends. The CDR3 region is CAIRQVDTGELFF. The DNA for the CDR3 is TGTGCCATCCGACAGGTTGACACCGGGGAGCTGTTTTTT.

This clone was seen a single time. The J gene is TRBJ1-1, the V gene TRBV30, with D hard to call. The CDR3 is made up of 15 amino acids. Per the germline V gene, CDR1 is GTSNPN and CDR2 is SVGIG (reference sequence). With 3 bases removed from V and 2 bases from J, the gap between germline ends came to 16 bases. The CDR3 sequence is CAWSSTPGSNTEAFF. CDR3 DNA: TGTGCCTGGAGCTCGACTCCCGGGAGTAACACTGAAGCTTTCTTT.

This sequence joins TRBV7-2 and TRBJ1-4; 9 nucleotides agree with TRBD1. Looked up from germline, CDR1 is SGHTA and CDR2 is FQGNSA. The CDR3 consists of 15 residues. V lost 4 bases, J lost 8 bases, and 8 bases stayed unmatched. The CDR3 protein is CASSWTGTGSEKLFF. CDR3 nucleotide sequence: TGTGCCAGCAGCTGGACCGGGACAGGGTCGGAAAAACTGTTTTTT.

This sequence joins TRBV30 and TRBJ1-2; maybe TRBD1 (5 bases). This CDR3 is 13 amino acids long. Trimming left V 2 bases short and J 7 bases short, with 14 bases between. Germline values: CDR1 GTSNPN, CDR2 SVGIG (reference sequence). The DNA for the CDR3 is TGTGCCTGGAGTTATAAAAGCGGGGCTGGCTACACCTTC. Its translation is CAWSYKSGAGYTF.

This chain joins TRBV6-5 and TRBJ2-7; 10 nucleotides match TRBD2. This CDR3 comprises 14 residues. The V gene's germline CDR1 is MNHEY and CDR2 SVGAGI. V was pared by 5 bases and J by 3 bases, with 4 bases of the junction left unmatched. The CDR3 DNA reads as TGTGCCAGCAGTCTAGCGGGGGTGGTCTACGAGCAGTACTTC. Protein product: CASSLAGVVYEQYF.

The chain couples TRBV2 to TRBJ1-5; perhaps TRBD1 as D (6 bases). Per the germline V gene, CDR1 is SNHLY and CDR2 is FYNNEI. CDR3 length: 15 residues. Between the trimmed V and J ends, which lost 7 bases and 0 bases, there was a span of 13 bases. The CDR3 DNA is TGTGCCAGCATGGGAAACAGGGTTAGCAATCAGCCCCAGCATTTT. It codes for CASMGNRVSNQPQHF.

The J gene is TRBJ2-7, the V gene TRBV4-2; TRBD1 matches at 10 bases. Trimming cost V 0 bases and J 2 bases; bases outside gene matches: 1. Germline CDR1 and CDR2: LGHNA and YNFKEQ. The CDR3 has 15 amino acids. The CDR3 loop reads CASSQDGQGAYEQYF. The CDR3 DNA is TGTGCCAGCAGCCAAGATGGACAGGGGGCCTACGAGCAGTACTTC.

The chain carries TRBV9 and TRBJ1-2, with TRBD1 as a possible D gene (6 bases). Germline loops: CDR1 SGDLS, CDR2 YYNGEE. Trimming took 0 bases from V and 7 from J, leaving 13 bases between them. The CDR3 loop spans 14 amino acids. In DNA form, the CDR3 reads TGTGCCAGCAGCGTAGAACAGGGCGGAGGTGGCTACACCTTC. Translation gives CASSVEQGGGGYTF. The entire variable domain, with the rest obtained from reference TRBV9 and TRBJ1-2, is as follows: DSGVTQTPKHLITATGQRVTLRCSPRSGDLSVYWYQQSLDQGLQFLIQYYNGEERAKGNILERFSAQQFPDLHSELNLSSLELGDSALYFCASSVEQGGGGYTFGSGTRLTVV.

CDR3 DNA: TGTGCCAGCAGCTTGGAGGCAGGGTCGAGCGAGCAGTACTTC. This sequence encodes CASSLEAGSSEQYF. V gene TRBV5-4 combines with J gene TRBJ2-7, with D possibly matching TRBD1 (5 bases). Trimming took 0 bases from V and 6 from J, leaving 13 bases between them. The CDR3 length is 14 residues. CDR1 is SGHNT, CDR2 YYREEE, per germline (reference sequence).

This sequence joins TRBV28 and TRBJ2-7; TRBD2 is a possible D gene (5 bases). V was cut by 3 bases and J by 4 bases, with 13 bases left in between. CDR3 length: 14 amino acids. Per germline, CDR1 MDHEN and CDR2 SYDVKM. The chain's CDR3 is CASSLDLTGYEQYF. The CDR3 DNA sequence: TGTGCCAGCAGTTTGGACCTAACGGGGTACGAGCAGTACTTC.

The chain combines TRBV10-3 with TRBJ1-1, with D maybe TRBD1 (5 bases). The germline V gene encodes CDR1 ENHRY and CDR2 SYGVKD. This CDR3 region has 14 residues. Trimming removed 7 bases at V and 3 bases at J, with 15 bases between. CDR3 region: CAIKSMGGDTEAFF. In DNA, the CDR3 is TGTGCCATCAAATCGATGGGAGGGGACACTGAAGCTTTCTTT.